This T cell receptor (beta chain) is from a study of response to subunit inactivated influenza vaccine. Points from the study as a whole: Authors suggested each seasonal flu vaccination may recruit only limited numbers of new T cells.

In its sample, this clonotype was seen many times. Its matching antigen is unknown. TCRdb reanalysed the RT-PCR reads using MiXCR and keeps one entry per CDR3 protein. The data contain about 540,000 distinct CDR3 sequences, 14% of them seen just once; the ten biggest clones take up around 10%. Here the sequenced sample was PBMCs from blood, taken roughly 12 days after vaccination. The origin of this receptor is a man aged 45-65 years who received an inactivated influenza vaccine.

The CDR3 sequence is CASSYLGGTGDEKLFF. In nucleotides, the CDR3 is TGTGCCAGCAGTTACCTCGGGGGGACAGGGGATGAAAAACTGTTTTTT. This chain links TRBV6-5 with TRBJ1-4, with 10 bases aligning to TRBD1. V shed 2 bases and J 6 bases; nucleotides not matched to a gene: 6. The CDR3 is 16 amino acids. Germline loops: CDR1 MNHEY, CDR2 SVGAGI.